This TCR beta chain originates from a study of blood T cell repertoires in COVID-19 (dated by TCRdb to about 2020). For context, the study as a whole: Collaborator samples came from the United States, Italy and Spain and covered acute and convalescent phases of COVID-19. Where available, HLA class I and class II types were taken from metadata supplied by the sample provider and were not determined by assay-based typing. The material from the prospective study consisted of cDNA or gDNA derived from T cells, B-cell-depleted T cells, or PBMCs. The samples were drawn from the first 160 participants of the ongoing ImmuneRACE study and from more than 1,000 subjects provided by 6 global collaborators. A de-identified subject ID, COVID-19 status, age in years and sex were almost always included in the sample metadata. Deeply sampled blood TCRbeta repertoires from subjects exposed to, actively infected with, or recovered from COVID-19 were included in the dataset. A freely available public database, intended as a resource for researchers studying the immune response to SARS-CoV-2, is where the repertoires were released.

On this clone itself: Its target antigen remains unknown. At one end, the junction sequence differs from germline, possibly due to a read error.

The immunoSEQ Assay, a bias-controlled multiplex PCR, was used to amplify TCRbeta CDR3 regions from genomic DNA. The authors' analysis ran thus. The number of nucleated cells in each sample was estimated by amplification of reference gene primers within the assay. To quantify the absolute abundance of each unique TCRbeta CDR3 rearrangement, sequence reads were collapsed and filtered. Productive Simpson clonality was computed per sample as the square root of Simpson's diversity index over productive rearrangements. The table comes from immuneACCESS by way of TCRdb, which keeps in-frame sequences with V and J called. Part of the clones is missing from these tables; in studies checked, under half for an unresolved V gene and the rest for unknown reasons. D and trimming come from the DNA, and the V and J calls and clone size come from that table. In this sample the table shows 100,000 to 150,000 clones, roughly 80% of which occur a single time. The ten largest clones capture 6% of the sample.

In Seattle, one collaborating source enrolled patients while the infection was active and tracked those patients longitudinally over the course of disease. Each collaborating institution followed its own protocols to collect whole blood in K2EDTA tubes. For TCRbeta analysis, collaborators shipped samples as frozen whole blood, isolated PBMCs, or DNA extracted from either of those sample types. Here is what the overall study found, with its caveats: Clinical and demographic metadata were provided uncurated, with the amount varying by source and participant.

The sample comprised peripheral blood. The sequence was obtained from an elderly man with COVID-19, enrolled during active disease.

CDR3 sequence: CASSPNRGEEQFF. The DNA reads TGTGCTAGCAGCCCTAACAGGGGAGAGGAGCAGTTCTTC. The chain was built from TRBV7-7 and TRBJ2-1; TRBD1 lines up with 7 middle nucleotides. From cysteine to phenylalanine, the CDR3 is 13 amino acids long. Only the CDR3 region is kept as DNA, spanning 39 bases read in frame from base 1. From a lookup of the germline V gene (reference sequence), CDR1 and CDR2 are SSHAT and FNYEAQ.